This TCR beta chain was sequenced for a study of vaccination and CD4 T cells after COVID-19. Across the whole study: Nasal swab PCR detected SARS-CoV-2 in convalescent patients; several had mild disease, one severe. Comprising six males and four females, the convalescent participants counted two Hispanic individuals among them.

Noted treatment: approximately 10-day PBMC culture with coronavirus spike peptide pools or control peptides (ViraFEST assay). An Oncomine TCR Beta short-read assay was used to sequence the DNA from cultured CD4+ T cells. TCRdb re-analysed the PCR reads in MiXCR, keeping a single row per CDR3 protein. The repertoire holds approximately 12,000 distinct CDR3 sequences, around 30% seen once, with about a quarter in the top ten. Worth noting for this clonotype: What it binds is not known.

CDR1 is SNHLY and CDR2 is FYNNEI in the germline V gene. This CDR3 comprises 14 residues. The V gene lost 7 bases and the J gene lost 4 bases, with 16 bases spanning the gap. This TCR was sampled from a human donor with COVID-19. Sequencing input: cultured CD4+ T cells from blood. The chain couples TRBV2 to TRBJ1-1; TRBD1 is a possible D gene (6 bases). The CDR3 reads CASTRHLGGTEAFF. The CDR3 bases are TGTGCCAGCACCCGACATCTAGGGGGCACTGAAGCTTTCTTT.